Listed below are T cell receptor beta chains from one sample, sequenced in a study of cytomegalovirus exposure and HLA in healthy donors. Assay: immunoSEQ multiplex PCR; the TCRdb copy retains only in-frame clones and omits some. The sample carries fewer than 100,000 clones, around 90% recorded once. The material sequenced was PBMCs. The receptors shown here come from a man younger than 45 in good health and CMV-seronegative. Each CDR3 is given without its conserved first and last residue.

cdr3_length,v_call,j_call,cdr3_aa
16,TRBV6-4,TRBJ1-4,ASSERGSQGATNEKLF
11,TRBV5-4,TRBJ1-6,ASSQDSNSPLH
10,TRBV7-9,TRBJ2-2,ASWGDHGELF
12,TRBV6-1,TRBJ1-1,ASSEGPELNEAF
11,TRBV4-1,TRBJ1-2,ASSQYPETGYT
12,TRBV5-5,TRBJ1-6,ASSLGHYNSPLH
13,TRBV2,TRBJ2-5,ASSENFPQGGTQY
15,TRBV5-8,TRBJ2-2,ASSLPGTGEGVGELF
16,TRBV28,TRBJ1-1,ASSSLTVIYLMNTEAF
13,TRBV6-5,TRBJ1-1,ASSYSRQANTEAF
14,TRBV15,TRBJ1-5,ATSRTGGATNQPQH
13,TRBV11-3,TRBJ2-1,ASSPSAAEYNEQF
13,TRBV6-1,TRBJ1-1,ASSEAVSAYTEAF
14,TRBV5-1,TRBJ2-2,ASSLDGTGITGELF
12,TRBV6-1,TRBJ2-7,ASSGQAGVHEQY
15,TRBV18,TRBJ2-1,ASSPGPQRLINNEQF
13,TRBV11-2,TRBJ2-1,ASSLEGGSYNEQF
14,TRBV4-2,TRBJ2-5,ASSRGTSGSQETQY
11,TRBV21-1,TRBJ2-7,ASSAGIPYEQY
11,TRBV29-1,TRBJ1-2,SVEWGGGYGYT
13,TRBV5-1,TRBJ1-3,ASSPGSDSGRTVN
12,TRBV11-3,TRBJ2-7,ASSPGTDSYEQY
16,TRBV5-6,TRBJ1-3,ASSLESFPGVSGNTIY
10,TRBV19,TRBJ2-7,ASSIGGYEQY
11,TRBV7-9,TRBJ2-5,ASSSDTKETQY
12,TRBV29-1,TRBJ2-7,SVVTAATVYEQY
12,TRBV19,TRBJ2-1,ASTSAGSVNEQF
11,TRBV28,TRBJ1-2,ASSSDRYHGYT
11,TRBV18,TRBJ1-1,ASSLPGLTEAF
13,TRBV5-6,TRBJ1-1,ASSSLQGGDTEAF
12,TRBV2,TRBJ2-3,ASSKLARTDTQY
14,TRBV30,TRBJ1-1,AWSRDRGEGQTEAF
10,TRBV25-1,TRBJ1-3,ASSPGTGGFL
12,TRBV11-2,TRBJ1-2,ASRYQGALDGYT
10,TRBV13,TRBJ1-2,ASSMEAGGYT
14,TRBV7-6,TRBJ1-4,ASSPQTGVEREKLF
11,TRBV6-5,TRBJ1-2,ASSWTPNYGYT
13,TRBV5-6,TRBJ2-7,ASSLVVTSRYEQY
12,TRBV7-3,TRBJ2-1,ASSRLAEPNEQF
16,TRBV28,TRBJ2-3,ASSLAGLAGGQGDTQY
12,TRBV5-1,TRBJ1-4,ASSHQGSNEKLF
14,TRBV9,TRBJ2-7,ASSVGGGTLGHEQY
14,TRBV4-2,TRBJ2-7,ASSQDTGGGSYEQY
13,TRBV28,TRBJ2-1,ASGLSGISYNEQF
14,TRBV9,TRBJ2-5,ASSVVSGGLQETQY
18,TRBV19,TRBJ2-7,ASSYGGGPGGTGTPYEQY
12,TRBV30,TRBJ2-1,AWKSGRATNEQF
14,TRBV5-1,TRBJ2-3,ASSMRLAGGGDTQY
13,TRBV5-1,TRBJ2-1,ASSLLGQSYNEQF
12,TRBV6-6,TRBJ2-1,ASSSTAVPPEQF
12,TRBV30,TRBJ2-7,AWSFASASYEQY
13,TRBV6-6,TRBJ1-2,ASSYTPQGYYGYT
15,TRBV10-3,TRBJ1-5,ALPGQGAPLSNQPQH
11,TRBV13,TRBJ2-7,ASSYGLGYEQY
17,TRBV2,TRBJ1-2,ASSEALSGRAKANYGYT
13,TRBV19,TRBJ2-7,ASSIGLVGSSEQY
12,TRBV28,TRBJ2-2,ASSRLENTGELF